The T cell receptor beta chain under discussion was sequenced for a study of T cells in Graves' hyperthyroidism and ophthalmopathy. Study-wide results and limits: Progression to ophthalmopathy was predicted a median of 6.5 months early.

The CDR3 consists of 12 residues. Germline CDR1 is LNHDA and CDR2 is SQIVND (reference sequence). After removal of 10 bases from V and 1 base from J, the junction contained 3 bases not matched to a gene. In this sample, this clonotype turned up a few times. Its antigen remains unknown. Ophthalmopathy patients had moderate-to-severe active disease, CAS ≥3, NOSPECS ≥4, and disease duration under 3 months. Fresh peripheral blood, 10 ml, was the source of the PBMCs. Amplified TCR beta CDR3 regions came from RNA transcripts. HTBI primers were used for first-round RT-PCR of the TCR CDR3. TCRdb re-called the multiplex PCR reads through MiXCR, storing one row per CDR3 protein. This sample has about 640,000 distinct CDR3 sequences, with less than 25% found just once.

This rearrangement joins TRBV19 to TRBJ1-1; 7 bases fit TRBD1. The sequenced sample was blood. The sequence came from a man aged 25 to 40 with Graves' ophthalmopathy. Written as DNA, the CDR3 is TGTGCCATTGACAGGGAGAACACTGAAGCTTTCTTT. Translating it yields CAIDRENTEAFF.